These 24 T cell receptor beta chains were sequenced from one sample in a study of Graves' ophthalmopathy and Graves' hyperthyroidism listed by TCRdb under 2018. The sequencing machine was an Illumina HiSeq 2000. For repertoire sequencing, the TCR beta CDR3 regions were amplified from RNA transcripts. A first-round RT-PCR used HTBI primers with the Qiagen OneStep RT-PCR kit, followed by a second-round multiplex PCR, size selection and purification. TCRdb itself trimmed the public reads at Q25 with fastp, ran MiXCR and retained productive beta chains. Rows with a matching CDR3 protein are joined into one entry that keeps the most common DNA and genes. The sample has around 1.1 million distinct CDR3 sequences on record, about 35% of them singletons. The ten largest clones take up around 10% of the sample. The sequencing sample was made of peripheral blood or thyroid tissue (not recorded which). All receptors come from an adult man with Graves' hyperthyroidism.

The chain carries TRBV5-8 and TRBJ2-5; the D gene is possibly TRBD2 (5 bases). The CDR3 consists of 16 residues. Germline V CDR1 and CDR2: SGHTS, YDEGEE. Trimming cost V 4 bases and J 3 bases, with 19 bases left between them. CDR3 in DNA: TGTGCCAGCAGCCCCCCCGGGGAGCGGAGGAAAGAGACCCAGTACTTC. Protein: CASSPPGERRKETQYF.

This clonotype showed up just a few times. As the CDR3 is not closed by the conserved phenylalanine or tryptophan, this likely results from a read error. This chain uses TRBV9 with TRBJ1-1; TRBD1 matches at 8 bases. The trim removed 0 bases at V and 4 bases at J, leaving 2 bases unmatched. The CDR3 covers 14 residues. Germline CDR1 SGDLS, CDR2 YYNGEE. In DNA, the CDR3 is TGTGCCAGCAGCGTAGGGCAGGGGGCCACTGAAGCTTTCCTT. Its protein product is CASSVGQGATEAFL.

This sequence joins TRBV20-1 and TRBJ2-2; 15 positions agree with TRBD2. This CDR3 spans 17 amino acids. J was trimmed by 2 bases and V by 1 base; bases with no gene match: 2. The germline V gene has CDR1 DFQATT and CDR2 SNEGSKA (reference sequence). The CDR3: CSARGTSGGGNTGELFF. DNA of the CDR3: TGCAGTGCTAGAGGGACTAGCGGGGGGGGCAACACCGGGGAGCTGTTTTTT.

The chain has TRBV2 and TRBJ1-6, with unresolved D. V dropped 2 bases and J dropped 9 bases, with 11 bases sitting between them. The CDR3 is 14 residues long. The germline V gene encodes CDR1 SNHLY and CDR2 FYNNEI. CDR3 region: CASSERYRPSPLHF. The CDR3 coding sequence is TGTGCCAGCAGTGAAAGATATAGACCTTCACCCCTCCACTTT.

The chain uses TRBV9 and TRBJ1-4; TRBD1 might be the D (5 bases). Trimming cost V 4 bases and J 1 base, with 20 bases left between them. Germline V CDR1 and CDR2: SGDLS, YYNGEE. This CDR3 spans 18 amino acids. The CDR3 nucleotides read TGTGCCAGCAGCCACCTGGGACTCCCTCGGAGAACTAATGAAAAACTGTTTTTT. It encodes CASSHLGLPRRTNEKLFF.

In the case of this clonotype: One base away lies a much larger clone, so this may be a sequencing read error. The rearrangement joins TRBV7-2 to TRBJ2-2; 7 nucleotides match TRBD2. Germline loops: CDR1 SGHTA, CDR2 FQGNSA. This CDR3 is 16 amino acids long. Trimming removed 2 bases from V and 7 bases from J; junction bases left unmatched: 10. In DNA form, the CDR3 reads TGTGCCAGCAGCTTAAATCCGGGGGGTGGCATCGGGGAGCTGTTTTTT. Protein: CASSLNPGGGIGELFF.

The V and J genes are TRBV7-9 and TRBJ2-7; TRBD1 aligns across 7 bases. The length of the CDR3 is 15 residues. Per the germline V gene, CDR1 is SEHNR and CDR2 is FQNEAQ (reference sequence). The V gene end was trimmed by 5 bases and the J gene end by 4 bases; junction bases not matched to a gene: 11. CDR3 amino acids: CASSSPGTDTYEQYF. DNA for the CDR3: TGTGCCAGCAGCAGTCCCGGGACAGATACTTACGAGCAGTACTTC. The whole variable domain, remainder taken from reference TRBV7-9 and TRBJ2-7, is DTGVSQNPRHKITKRGQNVTFRCDPISEHNRLYWYRQTLGQGPEFLTYFQNEAQLEKSRLLSDRFSAERPKGSFSTLEIQRTEQGDSAMYLCASSSPGTDTYEQYFGPGTRLTVT.

This clonotype was detected a few times. J is TRBJ1-2 and V is TRBV12-3 or TRBV12-4; 7 bases agree with TRBD1. Trimming at V came to 6 bases and at J to 4 bases, leaving 11 bases not matched to a gene. The CDR3 extends over 15 amino acids. In nucleotides, the CDR3 is TGTGCCAGCAGGGCAGCCGGGACAGTCACCTATGGCTACACCTTC. It specifies CASRAAGTVTYGYTF.

The chain couples TRBV12-3 or TRBV12-4 to TRBJ2-5, with no clear D. This CDR3 contains 13 residues. V was cut by 5 bases and J by 4 bases, with 11 bases left in between. The CDR3: CASSQVDGETQYF. The CDR3 coding sequence is TGTGCCAGCAGTCAGGTTGATGGAGAGACCCAGTACTTC.

V gene TRBV9 combines with J gene TRBJ2-5, with D unresolved. CDR1 and CDR2 (germline): SGDLS, YYNGEE. CDR3 length equals 13 residues. Deletions cut 5 bases from V and 5 bases from J, with 13 bases between. DNA for the CDR3: TGTGCCAGCAGTCCGAGAGGATGGGAGACCCAGTACTTC. As protein: CASSPRGWETQYF.

This clonotype has at least ten counts. The chain has TRBV4-1 and TRBJ1-6; D not certain. This CDR3 has 15 amino acids. CDR1 and CDR2 (germline): MGHRA, YSYEKL. The germline V and J ends were trimmed by 3 bases and 7 bases, with 13 bases remaining between them. The chain's CDR3 is CASSQMETGNSPLHF. DNA for the CDR3: TGCGCCAGCAGCCAGATGGAAACGGGGAATTCACCCCTCCACTTT.

This clonotype was recorded at least ten times. The gene calls are TRBV10-3 and TRBJ2-7; D possibly corresponds to TRBD1 (6 bases). CDR1 is ENHRY and CDR2 is SYGVKD in the germline V gene. CDR3 size: 15 residues. V was cut by 3 bases and J by 3 bases, with 15 bases left in between. The CDR3 is CAISEKQGTLYEQYF. The CDR3 DNA reads TGTGCCATCAGTGAAAAACAGGGAACTCTCTACGAGCAGTACTTC.

This clonotype was detected only a few times. The V and J genes are TRBV4-2 and TRBJ2-7; possible D gene TRBD2, 6 bases. This CDR3 has 19 residues. Trimming shortened V by 2 bases and J by 2 bases, and 25 bases separated the two germline ends. Germline V lookup: CDR1 LGHNA, CDR2 YNFKEQ. As DNA, the CDR3 is TGTGCCAGCAGCCAATGGAAAGGAGGTGAGGGCGGGAACACCTACGAGCAGTACTTC. This encodes CASSQWKGGEGGNTYEQYF.

The chain couples TRBV4-1 to TRBJ2-7, with D possibly matching TRBD1 (6 bases). This CDR3 is built from 13 residues. The V end lost 4 bases, the J end lost 2 bases, and 9 bases lay between the germline ends. Germline V gene lookup returns CDR1 MGHRA and CDR2 YSYEKL. CDR3 residues: CASSRRGTYEQYF. The DNA for the CDR3 is TGCGCCAGCAGCCGCAGGGGAACCTACGAGCAGTACTTC.

This clonotype was observed a few times. V and J are TRBV12-3 or TRBV12-4 and TRBJ2-7, with 7 bases matching TRBD1. CDR3 length: 15 residues. The V gene end was trimmed by 5 bases and the J gene end by 3 bases; junction bases not matched to a gene: 10. The CDR3 sequence: CASSPETGQDYEQYF. The CDR3, as DNA: TGTGCCAGCAGTCCAGAGACAGGGCAGGACTACGAGCAGTACTTC.

The chain links TRBV10-3 to TRBJ1-2; a weak D match, TRBD1 (6 bases). Germline CDR1 ENHRY, CDR2 SYGVKD. The CDR3 has 13 residues. V lost 5 bases and J 4 bases, leaving 11 bases between the germline ends. CDR3 loop: CAISYRVSYGYTF. CDR3 nucleotides: TGTGCCATCAGTTACAGGGTTAGCTATGGCTACACCTTC.

This clonotype was seen only a few times. This chain links TRBV7-9 with TRBJ1-5, with 7 bases fitting TRBD1. The CDR3 is 18 amino acids. Germline lookup yields CDR1 SEHNR and CDR2 FQNEAQ (reference sequence). V was clipped by 2 bases and J by 7 bases; unmatched bases: 17. The CDR3 loop reads CASSLTDGAGAGGQPQHF. The CDR3 nucleotides are TGTGCCAGCAGCTTAACTGATGGGGCCGGGGCAGGGGGACAGCCCCAGCATTTT. Full variable domain (rest looked up from reference TRBV7-9 and TRBJ1-5): DTGVSQNPRHKITKRGQNVTFRCDPISEHNRLYWYRQTLGQGPEFLTYFQNEAQLEKSRLLSDRFSAERPKGSFSTLEIQRTEQGDSAMYLCASSLTDGAGAGGQPQHFGDGTRLSIL.

The chain combines TRBV20-1 with TRBJ2-2; D possibly corresponds to TRBD2 (7 bases). Per germline, CDR1 DFQATT and CDR2 SNEGSKA (reference sequence). V was shortened by 8 bases and J by 3 bases, with 13 bases between the two germline ends. The CDR3 sequence is 13 residues long. The CDR3 is CSRRGGDTGELFF. The CDR3 DNA sequence: TGCAGTAGAAGAGGGGGGGACACCGGGGAGCTGTTTTTT.

The chain has TRBV6-6 and TRBJ2-7, with 10 nucleotides matching TRBD2. Germline V gives CDR1 MNHNY, CDR2 SVGAGI (reference sequence). V trimming: 2 bases; J trimming: 3 bases; junction bases outside the gene matches: 7. The CDR3 spans 16 residues. CDR3 sequence: CASSYDTSGANYEQYF. The DNA for the CDR3 is TGTGCCAGCAGTTACGATACTAGCGGGGCCAACTACGAGCAGTACTTC.

This clonotype was detected a few times. The chain links TRBV7-2 to TRBJ1-4; maybe TRBD1 (5 bases). CDR1 is SGHTA, CDR2 FQGNSA, per germline. Trimming took 4 bases from V and 5 from J, leaving 8 bases between them. The CDR3 totals 13 residues. CDR3 DNA sequence: TGTGCCAGCAGCTGGGACTCGAATGAAAAACTGTTTTTT. Encoded protein: CASSWDSNEKLFF.

In this sample, this clonotype turned up once. This chain connects TRBV5-1 to TRBJ2-7; D is uncertain. Looked up from germline, CDR1 is SGHRS and CDR2 is YFSETQ. The length of the CDR3 is 13 residues. V lost 2 bases to trimming and J lost 5 bases, with 11 bases between them. The CDR3 coding sequence is TGCGCCAGCAGCTTCCAACCTACGGACGAGCAGTACTTC. Encoded protein: CASSFQPTDEQYF.

This chain uses TRBV11-2 with TRBJ2-3; 7 nucleotides match TRBD1. The trim removed 5 bases at V and 4 bases at J, leaving 9 bases unmatched. CDR1 is SGHAT, CDR2 FQNNGV, per germline. The CDR3 runs 15 residues. The CDR3 DNA reads TGTGCCAGCAGCCCCATAGGGGGCGAGGCAGATACGCAGTATTTT. This codes for CASSPIGGEADTQYF.

Ten or more counts support this clonotype. The chain recombines TRBV12-3 or TRBV12-4 with TRBJ2-7; D gene unclear. The V and J ends lost 5 bases and 2 bases respectively, with 10 bases between them. This CDR3 spans 13 amino acids. The CDR3 DNA reads as TGTGCCAGCAGTCCCCAACCGACCTACGAGCAGTACTTC. Its protein is CASSPQPTYEQYF.

As to this clonotype: A read error is possible here, since a much larger clone lies one base away. The J gene is TRBJ1-1, the V gene TRBV20-1; no clear D gene. This CDR3 spans 13 amino acids. Germline loops: CDR1 DFQATT, CDR2 SNEGSKA (reference sequence). CDR3: CSAVGNSQTEALF. The CDR3 DNA sequence: TGCAGTGCTGTTGGTAACAGCCAGACTGAAGCTCTCTTT.